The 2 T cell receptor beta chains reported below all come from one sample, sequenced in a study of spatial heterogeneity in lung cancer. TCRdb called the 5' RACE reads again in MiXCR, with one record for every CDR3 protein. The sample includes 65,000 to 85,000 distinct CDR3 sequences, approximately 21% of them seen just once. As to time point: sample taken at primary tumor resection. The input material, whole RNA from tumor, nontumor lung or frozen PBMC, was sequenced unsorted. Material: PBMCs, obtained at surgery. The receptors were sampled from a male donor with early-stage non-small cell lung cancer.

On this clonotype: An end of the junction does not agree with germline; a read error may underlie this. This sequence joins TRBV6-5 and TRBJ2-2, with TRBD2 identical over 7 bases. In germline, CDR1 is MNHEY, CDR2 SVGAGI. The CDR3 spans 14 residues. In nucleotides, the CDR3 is TGTGTCAGCAGGGAGGGGCAGGCCCCCGGGGAGCTGTTTTTT. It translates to CVSREGQAPGELFF.

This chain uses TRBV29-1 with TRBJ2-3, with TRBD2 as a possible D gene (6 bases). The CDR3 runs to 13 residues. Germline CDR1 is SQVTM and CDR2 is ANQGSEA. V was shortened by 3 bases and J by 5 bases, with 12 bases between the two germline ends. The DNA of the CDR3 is TGCAGCGTTGATGGAGGGGCGGGAGATACGCAGTATTTT. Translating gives CSVDGGAGDTQYF.